The clone carrying this T cell receptor beta chain has a count of ten or more. TCRdb re-analysed the RT-PCR reads in MiXCR, keeping a single row per CDR3 protein. This sample yields approximately 700,000 distinct CDR3 sequences, of which 15% to 19% are seen a single time; 11% belongs to the top ten. The sample originates from a study of response to subunit inactivated influenza vaccine. Unmatched junction bases numbered 10, after V lost 0 bases and J lost 9 bases. The germline V gene encodes CDR1 MNHEY and CDR2 SVGAGI. The CDR3 runs to 17 residues. The source of this sequence is a man aged 50-59 years who received an inactivated influenza vaccine. The chain carries TRBV6-5 and TRBJ2-1, with TRBD1 matching 11 bases. The sequencing here drew on PBMCs from blood, taken about 12 days after vaccination. CDR3 residues: CASSYSGMGTGGGEQFF. The CDR3 region has the DNA TGTGCCAGCAGTTACTCGGGGATGGGGACAGGGGGAGGTGAGCAGTTCTTC.